This T cell receptor beta chain was sequenced during a study of control samples from healthy donors and cancer patients. Concerning this clone itself: Other DNA sequences in the same sample also yield this CDR3.

Assay: immunoSEQ multiplex PCR; the TCRdb copy retains only in-frame clones and omits some. The table shows some 120,000 clones, with approximately 92% occurring only once. CDR3 length: 15 residues. Unmatched junction bases numbered 2, after V lost 0 bases and J lost 3 bases. The germline CDR1 and CDR2 sequences are SGHRS and YFSETQ. The chain has TRBV5-1 and TRBJ2-2, with TRBD1 matching 7 bases. Sequencing was performed on PBMCs. The sequence was collected from a woman aged 45-65 years with colorectal cancer. The CDR3 region has the DNA TGCGCCAGCAGCTTGGGACAGGGTGACACCGGGGAGCTGTTTTTT. Its translation: CASSLGQGDTGELFF. Complete variable domain (other parts from reference TRBV5-1 and TRBJ2-2): KAGVTQTPRYLIKTRGQQVTLSCSPISGHRSVSWYQQTPGQGLQFLFEYFSETQRNKGNFPGRFSGRQFSNSRSEMNVSTLELGDSALYLCASSLGQGDTGELFFGEGSRLTVL.